This TCR beta chain came from a study of blood T cell repertoires in COVID-19. Background on the study: From the United States, Italy and Spain came samples of acute and convalescent COVID-19.

Original processing methods: Estimation of nucleated cell counts relied on the amplification of reference gene primers. Repertoires were generated with immunoSEQ multiplex PCR, while TCRdb's copy carries only in-frame clones and drops some. The V and J calls and clone size come from that table; D and trimming were worked out from the DNA. The repertoire has fewer than 200,000 clones, 84% of them found once; the top ten carry roughly 7.1%. The V gene end was trimmed by 2 bases and the J gene end by 9 bases; junction bases not matched to a gene: 5. Germline V gene sequence: CDR1 KGHSH, CDR2 LQKENI. The CDR3 extends over 13 amino acids.

This receptor was obtained from a man aged 35 to 55 who had recovered from COVID-19. The specimen was peripheral blood. The V gene is TRBV18, the J gene TRBJ2-7, with TRBD2 matching over 9 bases. In DNA form, the CDR3 reads TGTGCCAGCTCACCATCCCAGCGGGAGGTGCAGTACTTC. This codes for CASSPSQREVQYF.